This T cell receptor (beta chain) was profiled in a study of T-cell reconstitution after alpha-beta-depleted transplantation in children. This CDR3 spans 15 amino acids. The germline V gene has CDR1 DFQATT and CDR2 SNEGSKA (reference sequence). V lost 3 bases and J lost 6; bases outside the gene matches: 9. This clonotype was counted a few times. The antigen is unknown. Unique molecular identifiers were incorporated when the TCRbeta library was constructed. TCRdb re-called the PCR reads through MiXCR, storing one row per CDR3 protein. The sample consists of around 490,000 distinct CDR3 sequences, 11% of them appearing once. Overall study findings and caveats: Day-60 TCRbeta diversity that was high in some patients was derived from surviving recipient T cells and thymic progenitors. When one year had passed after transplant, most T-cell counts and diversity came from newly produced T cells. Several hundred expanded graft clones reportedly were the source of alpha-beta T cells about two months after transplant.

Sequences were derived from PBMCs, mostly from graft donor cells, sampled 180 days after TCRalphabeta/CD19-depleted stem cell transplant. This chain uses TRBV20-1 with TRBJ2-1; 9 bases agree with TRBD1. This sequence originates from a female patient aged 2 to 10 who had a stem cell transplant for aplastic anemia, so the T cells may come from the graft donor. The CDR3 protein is CSASRTGTGSNEQFF. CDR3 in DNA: TGCAGTGCTAGCCGGACCGGGACAGGGAGCAATGAGCAGTTCTTC.